The rows below give T cell receptor beta chains drawn from one sample of a study of T cell repertoires in cytomegalovirus infection. TCRdb independently ran MiXCR on the reads; one entry per CDR3 protein. The data contain 45,000 to 75,000 distinct CDR3 sequences, around 30% of them singletons. No antigens are known for them. Sequenced: PBMCs, sequenced either directly or after in vitro stimulation (not recorded which). These receptors all stem from a human donor in good health (CMV status not recorded). Some clones in this sample may be carry-over from other donors' samples. Both conserved end residues are part of each CDR3. The order of the fields is D gene, V gene, clone size, J gene, CDR3 protein, CDR3 DNA. D genes are given only for firm matches. Where a row states a size, it is once, few, many or the class of an expanded clone; other rows omit it.

TRBD2	TRBV4-1	NA	TRBJ2-5	CASSHLGLAVLQETQYF	TGCGCCAGCAGCCACCTCGGACTAGCGGTATTACAAGAGACCCAGTACTTC
NA	TRBV10-2	NA	TRBJ1-1	CASSRSGHVTEAFF	TGCGCCAGCAGTAGGTCCGGGCATGTCACTGAAGCTTTCTTT
NA	TRBV7-9	many	TRBJ2-3	CASSSGPPGYADTQYF	TGTGCCAGCAGCTCCGGCCCGCCCGGCTATGCAGATACGCAGTATTTT
NA	TRBV6-6	few	TRBJ2-7	CASSDYSGYEQYF	TGTGCCAGCAGTGACTACTCAGGCTACGAGCAGTACTTC
NA	TRBV7-8	many	TRBJ1-5	CASSLWGGTLASYQPQHF	TGTGCCAGCAGCTTATGGGGGGGGACACTGGCGAGTTATCAGCCCCAGCATTTT
NA	TRBV7-4	NA	TRBJ2-5	CASSLYRVAEETQYF	TGTGCCAGCAGCTTATACAGGGTTGCCGAAGAGACCCAGTACTTC
NA	TRBV11-2	NA	TRBJ1-1	CASSLELHNTEAFF	TGTGCCAGCAGCTTAGAGCTACACAACACTGAAGCTTTCTTT
NA	TRBV4-1	NA	TRBJ2-5	CASSQATVQETQYF	TGCGCCAGCAGCCAAGCGACAGTCCAAGAGACCCAGTACTTC
NA	TRBV18	NA	TRBJ1-6	CASSPSSRGDSPLHF	TGTGCCAGCTCACCCTCGTCCAGGGGTGATTCACCCCTCCACTTT
NA	TRBV6-1	NA	TRBJ1-3	CASSEWAGVAGNTIYF	TGTGCCAGCAGTGAATGGGCGGGGGTTGCTGGAAACACCATATATTTT
TRBD2	TRBV28	few	TRBJ2-1	CASSSLLAGAYNEQFF	TGTGCCAGCAGCTCTCTACTAGCGGGGGCCTACAATGAGCAGTTCTTC
NA	TRBV19	NA	TRBJ1-5	CASSIGVGGNQPQHF	TGTGCCAGTAGTATTGGGGTAGGTGGCAATCAGCCCCAGCATTTT
NA	TRBV5-1	NA	TRBJ2-1	CASRSPPYNEQFF	TGCGCCAGCAGGTCCCCCCCCTACAATGAGCAGTTCTTC
NA	TRBV7-2	many	TRBJ1-4	CASSPRATGRRGEKLFF	TGTGCCAGCAGCCCCCGCGCCACGGGCCGGCGGGGGGAAAAACTGTTTTTT
TRBD1	TRBV6-8	NA	TRBJ1-2	CASSTGDWGGYTF	TGTGCCAGCAGTACAGGGGATTGGGGAGGCTACACCTTC
TRBD2	TRBV7-9	NA	TRBJ2-7	CASSYAGAEQYF	TGTGCCAGCAGCTATGCGGGAGCCGAGCAGTACTTC
NA	TRBV7-8	few	TRBJ2-7	CASSLGSYEQYF	TGTGCCAGCAGCTTGGGATCCTACGAGCAGTACTTC
TRBD2	TRBV12-3/TRBV12-4	few	TRBJ2-1	CASRFAGGRGNEQFF	TGTGCCAGCAGGTTCGCGGGGGGTCGGGGAAATGAGCAGTTCTTC
NA	TRBV27	few	TRBJ2-7	CASSSTRGSYEQYF	TGTGCCAGCAGTTCAACCAGGGGCTCCTACGAGCAGTACTTC
NA	TRBV4-1	few	TRBJ1-1	CASAVDGTEAFF	TGCGCCAGTGCGGTCGACGGCACTGAAGCTTTCTTT